What follows is one TCR beta chain and its context. This sample is drawn from a study of T cell responses to AZD1222 COVID-19 vaccine. The V end lost 1 base, the J end lost 3 bases, and 12 bases lay between the germline ends. From germline, CDR1 is LGHNA and CDR2 YSLEER. The length of the CDR3 is 15 residues. Sequencing used immunoSEQ multiplex PCR; TCRdb keeps in-frame clones, though not all of them. This table has approximately 260,000 clones, about 92% appearing once. This chain uses TRBV4-3 with TRBJ2-5; TRBD2 might be the D (6 bases). The specimen was peripheral blood, collected on day 0 of AZD1222 vaccination. This sequence was found in an adult in good health. The CDR3 DNA sequence: TGCGCCAGCAGCCAAGTGACGGCTAGCGAAGAGACCCAGTACTTC. Translation: CASSQVTASEETQYF.